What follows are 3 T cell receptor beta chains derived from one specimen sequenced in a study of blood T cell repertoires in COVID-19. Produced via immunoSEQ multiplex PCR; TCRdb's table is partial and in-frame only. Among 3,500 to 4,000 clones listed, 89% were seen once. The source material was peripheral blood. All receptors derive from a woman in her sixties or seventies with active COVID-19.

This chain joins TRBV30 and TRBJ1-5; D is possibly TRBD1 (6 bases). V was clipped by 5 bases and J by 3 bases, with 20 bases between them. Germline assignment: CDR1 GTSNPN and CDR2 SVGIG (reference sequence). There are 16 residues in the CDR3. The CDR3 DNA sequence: TGTGCCTGGGGAAGGGGGGGGAAGGTTTACAATCAGCCCCAGCATTTT. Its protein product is CAWGRGGKVYNQPQHF. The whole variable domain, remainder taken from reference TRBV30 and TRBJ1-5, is SQTIHQWPATLVQPVGSPLSLECTVEGTSNPNLYWYRQAAGRGLQLLFYSVGIGQISSEVPQNLSASRPQDRQFILSSKKLLLSDSGFYLCAWGRGGKVYNQPQHFGDGTRLSIL.

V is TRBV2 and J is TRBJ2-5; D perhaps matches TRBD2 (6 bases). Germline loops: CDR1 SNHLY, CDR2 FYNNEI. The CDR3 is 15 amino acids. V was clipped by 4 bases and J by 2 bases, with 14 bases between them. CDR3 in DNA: TGTGCCAGCAGTGCCGGGACTTTCGAGCAAGAGACCCAGTACTTC. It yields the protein CASSAGTFEQETQYF.

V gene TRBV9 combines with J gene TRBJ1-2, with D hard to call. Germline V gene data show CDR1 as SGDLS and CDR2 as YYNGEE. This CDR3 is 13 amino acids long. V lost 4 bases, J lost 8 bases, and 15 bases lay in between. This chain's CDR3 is CASSPRKVGGYTF. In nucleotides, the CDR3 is TGTGCCAGCAGCCCCCGCAAGGTGGGCGGCTACACCTTC.